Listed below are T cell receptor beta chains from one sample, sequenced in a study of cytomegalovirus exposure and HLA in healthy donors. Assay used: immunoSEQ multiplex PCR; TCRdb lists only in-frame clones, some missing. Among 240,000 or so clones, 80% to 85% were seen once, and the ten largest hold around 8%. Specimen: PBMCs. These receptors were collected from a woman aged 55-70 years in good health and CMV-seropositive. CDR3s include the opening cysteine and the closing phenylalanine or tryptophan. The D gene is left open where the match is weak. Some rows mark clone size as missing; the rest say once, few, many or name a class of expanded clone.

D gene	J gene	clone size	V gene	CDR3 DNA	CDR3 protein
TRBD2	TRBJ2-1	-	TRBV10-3	TGTGCCATCAGTGGAGGACTAGCGGGAGAAGTCGATGAGCAGTTCTTC	CAISGGLAGEVDEQFF
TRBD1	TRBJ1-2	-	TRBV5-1	TGCGCCAGCAGCCCATCCGGGACAGGGAGTAGAGGCTACACCTTC	CASSPSGTGSRGYTF
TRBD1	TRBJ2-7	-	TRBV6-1	TGTGCCAGCTCGACCGGGACAGGGACCTACGAGCAGTACTTC	CASSTGTGTYEQYF
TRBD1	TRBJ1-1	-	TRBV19	TGTGCCAGCGTAGAGTTCGGGACAGAGAACACTGAAGCTTTCTTT	CASVEFGTENTEAFF
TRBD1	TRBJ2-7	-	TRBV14	TGTGCCAGCAGCCAAAGGTCACCAGGGGGACAAACCGGGCAGTACTTC	CASSQRSPGGQTGQYF
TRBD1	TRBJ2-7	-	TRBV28	TGTGCCAGCAGACCAAGACAGGGACCCTACGAGCAGTACTTC	CASRPRQGPYEQYF
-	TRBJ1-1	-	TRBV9	TGTGCCAGCACCCTCGACACCGCGGGTGAAGCTTTCTTT	CASTLDTAGEAFF
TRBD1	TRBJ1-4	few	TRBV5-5	TGTGCCAGCAGCTTCCTGGACAGGGGGCTTGCAACTAATGAAAAACTGTTTTTT	CASSFLDRGLATNEKLFF
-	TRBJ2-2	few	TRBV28	TGTGCCAGCAGTACAGGGTACACCGGGGAGCTGTTTTTT	CASSTGYTGELFF
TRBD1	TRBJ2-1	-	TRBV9	TGTGCCAGCAGCGTAGTGGACAGGGTCGATGAGCAGTTCTTC	CASSVVDRVDEQFF
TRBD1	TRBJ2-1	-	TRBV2	TGTGCCAGCAGTGAAGTACCTTTACAGGGTGGGACGGACAGGGACAATGAGCAGTTCTTC	CASSEVPLQGGTDRDNEQFF
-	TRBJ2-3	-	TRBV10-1	TGCGCCAGCAGTCAGAGGTCCCCGAGCACAGATACGCAGTATTTT	CASSQRSPSTDTQYF
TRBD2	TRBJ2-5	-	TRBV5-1	TGCGCCAGCAGCTCGGGTGCTAGCGGGGGAGGGGAGACCCAGTACTTC	CASSSGASGGGETQYF
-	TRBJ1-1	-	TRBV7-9	TGTTCCAGCAGCTTGACAGAGGCTGAAGCTTTCTTT	CSSSLTEAEAFF
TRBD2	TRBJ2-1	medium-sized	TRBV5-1	TGCGCCAGCAGCCCGTCACCCCTAGCGGGAGGAAGGAATGAGCAGTTCTTC	CASSPSPLAGGRNEQFF
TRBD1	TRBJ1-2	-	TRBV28	TGTGCCAGCAGTTTATCGGAGACAGGGCATAATATTTATGGCTATGGCTACACCTTC	CASSLSETGHNIYGYGYTF
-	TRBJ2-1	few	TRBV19	TGTGCCAGTACCATGAGGAGGGAGCAGTTCTTC	CASTMRREQFF
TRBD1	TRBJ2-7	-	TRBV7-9	TGTGCCAGCAGCTTTTTCCGGGACAGCCCCCTCCTCGAGCAGTACTTC	CASSFFRDSPLLEQYF
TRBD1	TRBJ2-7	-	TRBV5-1	TGCGCCAGCAGCTTCGGGACAGGTTCCTACGAGCAGTACTTC	CASSFGTGSYEQYF
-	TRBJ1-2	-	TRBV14	TGTGCCAGCAGCCAAGATGTGGCAGGGTACTACACCTTC	CASSQDVAGYYTF
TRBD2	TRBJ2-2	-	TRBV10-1	TGCGCCAGCAGTCCGGGACTAGCGGGAGGGCCACGCACCGGGGAGCTGTTTTTT	CASSPGLAGGPRTGELFF
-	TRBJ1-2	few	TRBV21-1	TGTGCCAGCAGCGGCAGGGGGCGAAGTGGCTACACCTTC	CASSGRGRSGYTF
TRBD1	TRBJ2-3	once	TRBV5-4	TGTGCCAGCAGCCCGAGACAGGGAACAGATACGCAGTATTTT	CASSPRQGTDTQYF
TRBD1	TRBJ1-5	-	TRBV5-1	TGCGCCAGCAGGCGGGACAGGGGGCCGGATCAGCCCCAGCATTTT	CASRRDRGPDQPQHF
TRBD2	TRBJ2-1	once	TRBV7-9	TGTGCCAGCAGCCCCCCTAGGGGGACTAGCGGAGGCAATGAGCAGTTCTTC	CASSPPRGTSGGNEQFF
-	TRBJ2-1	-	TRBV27	TGTGCCAGCACTATCCTGGGAGGCTCCTACAATGAGCAGTTCTTC	CASTILGGSYNEQFF
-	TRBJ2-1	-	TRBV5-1	TGCGCCAACCAAGACAACAAGCAGTTCTTC	CANQDNKQFF
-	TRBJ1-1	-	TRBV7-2	TGTGCCAGCAGCTTAGTGCCAGGGTATACTGAAGCTTTCTTT	CASSLVPGYTEAFF
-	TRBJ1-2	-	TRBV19	TGTGCCAGTAGGCGGAACTATGGCTACACCTTC	CASRRNYGYTF
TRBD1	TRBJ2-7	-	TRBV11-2	TGTGCCAGCAGCTTAGGTAGCCTCCGACCGGGACAGGGCTTTGACGAGCAGTACTTC	CASSLGSLRPGQGFDEQYF
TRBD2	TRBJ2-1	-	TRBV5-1	TGCGCCAGCTGCCTGGGGGTTGGGAGGGCCAACTATGAGCAGTTCTTC	CASCLGVGRANYEQFF
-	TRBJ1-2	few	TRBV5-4	TGTGCCAGCAGATTGGACAGATCTAACTATGGCTACACCTTC	CASRLDRSNYGYTF
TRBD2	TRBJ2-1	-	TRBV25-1	TGTGCCAGCAGTGAATATGCGGGACTAGCCAGGAATGAGCAGTTCTTC	CASSEYAGLARNEQFF
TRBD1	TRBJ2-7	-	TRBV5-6	TGTGCCAGCAGCGGGGACAGTACATTTTACGAGCAGTACTTC	CASSGDSTFYEQYF
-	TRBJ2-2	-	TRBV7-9	TGTGCCAGCAGCTCATCCCTCATTCTATCGAACACCGGGGAGCTGTTTTTT	CASSSSLILSNTGELFF
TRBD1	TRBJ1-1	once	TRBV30	TGTGCCTGGAACAGGGCTGGACAGGGGGCGATCACGGGGGAAGCTTTCTTT	CAWNRAGQGAITGEAFF
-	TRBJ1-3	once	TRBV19	TGTGCCAGTAGTATGGGCAGACAGGACTCCTCTGGAAACACCATATATTTT	CASSMGRQDSSGNTIYF
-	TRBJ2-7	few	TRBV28	TGTGCCAGCAGTCTACCCTCCGGGAGTCGGGAGCAGTACTTC	CASSLPSGSREQYF
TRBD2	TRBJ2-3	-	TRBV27	TGTGCCAGCAGTCCCCGGACTAGCGGGTATACAGATACGCAGTATTTT	CASSPRTSGYTDTQYF
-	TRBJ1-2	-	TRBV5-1	TGCGCCAGCAGCTTGGCACAGGGTAGCTATGGCTACACCTTC	CASSLAQGSYGYTF
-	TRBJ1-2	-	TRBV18	TGTGCCAGCTCACCCCAGGATGGCTACACCTTC	CASSPQDGYTF
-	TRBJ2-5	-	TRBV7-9	TGTGCCAGCAGCTTAAGTCAGGGGTCCCAAGAGACCCAGTACTTC	CASSLSQGSQETQYF
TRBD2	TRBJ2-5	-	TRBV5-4	TGTGCCAGCAGCTTGGCGGGAGGTCCGAAGACCCAGTACTTC	CASSLAGGPKTQYF
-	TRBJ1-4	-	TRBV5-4	TGTGCCAGCAGCCCTAGGCCAAACCTTGATGAAAAACTGTTTTTT	CASSPRPNLDEKLFF
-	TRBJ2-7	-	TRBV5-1	TGCGCCAGCAGCTTGGGACAGTTGGCTGCCTACGAGCAGTACTTC	CASSLGQLAAYEQYF
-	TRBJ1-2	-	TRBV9	TGTGATCAGGGTACGAACTATGGCTACACCTTC	CDQGTNYGYTF
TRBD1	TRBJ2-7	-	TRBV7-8	TGTGCCAGCAGCAAACGGGACAGGGGGCTGAACGAGCAGTACTTC	CASSKRDRGLNEQYF